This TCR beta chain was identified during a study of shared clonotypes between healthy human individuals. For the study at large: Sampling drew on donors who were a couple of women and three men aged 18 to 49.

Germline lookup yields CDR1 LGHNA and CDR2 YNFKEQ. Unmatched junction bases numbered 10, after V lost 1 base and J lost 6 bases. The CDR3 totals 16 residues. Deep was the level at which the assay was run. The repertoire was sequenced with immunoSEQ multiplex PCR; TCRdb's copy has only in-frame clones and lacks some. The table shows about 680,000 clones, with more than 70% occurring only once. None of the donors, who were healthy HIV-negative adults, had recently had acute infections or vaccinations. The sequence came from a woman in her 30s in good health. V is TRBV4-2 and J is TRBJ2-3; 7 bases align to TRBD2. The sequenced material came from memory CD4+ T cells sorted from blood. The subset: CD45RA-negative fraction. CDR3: CASSQGYRTSADTQYF. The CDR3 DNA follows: TGTGCCAGCAGCCAAGGTTATCGCACTAGCGCCGATACGCAGTATTTT.